The following is a T cell receptor (beta chain) sequence with its context. CDR1 SGHKS and CDR2 YYEKEE come from the germline V gene (reference sequence). The trim removed 5 bases at V and 1 base at J, leaving 5 bases unmatched. This CDR3 is built from 15 residues. The sample comes from a study of control samples from healthy donors and cancer patients. Sequencing used immunoSEQ multiplex PCR; TCRdb keeps in-frame clones, though not all of them. The sample carries 98,000 or so clones, approximately 80% recorded once. The chain joins TRBV5-5 to TRBJ2-1; 8 bases map to TRBD1. Sequencing was performed on blood. The source of this sequence is a woman aged 25 to 45 in good health. The CDR3 protein is CASSYTGGSYNEQFF. The CDR3 nucleotides are TGTGCCAGCAGTTATACAGGGGGGTCCTACAATGAGCAGTTCTTC.